Sequencing of this TCR beta chain was carried out in a study of T cell responses to AZD1222 COVID-19 vaccine. Study outcomes and limitations: The study found vaccine-associated CD4 TCRs spanning spike, dominant at 160-218 and 743-854. Baseline seropositives among AZD1222 recipients totaled only six or seven.

Regarding this clone: As yet, its antigen is unknown.

TCRdb keeps only in-frame clones here, not all; method: immunoSEQ multiplex PCR. Among approximately 130,000 clones listed, about 93% were seen once. CDR1 and CDR2 (germline): MNHEY, SVGAGI. Trimming cost V 6 bases and J 6 bases, with 8 bases left between them. This CDR3 contains 12 residues. Source: peripheral blood, taken on day 0 of AZD1222 vaccination. The receptor was derived from an adult in good health. The gene calls are TRBV6-5 and TRBJ2-2; D remains unclear. CDR3 region: CASSDGAGELFF. In DNA form, the CDR3 reads TGTGCCAGCAGCGACGGAGCCGGGGAGCTGTTTTTT.